The sample holds many counts of the clone carrying this T cell receptor (beta chain). Profiling that covered TCR beta VDJ and CDR3 relied on genomic DNA as its template. TCRdb analysed the reads with MiXCR anew, one entry per CDR3 protein. The sample holds 98,000 or so distinct CDR3 sequences, about half seen once. These data originate in a study of CD8+CD57+ T cells in acquired aplastic anemia. Study-level background: Sorted CD4+ and CD8+ cells yielded around 3.2 ug of DNA on average.

V lost 5 bases to trimming and J lost 1 base, with 8 bases between them. This CDR3 has 13 residues. Germline lookup yields CDR1 SGHTA and CDR2 FQGNSA. This receptor was identified in a human donor in good health, serving as a control. The rearrangement uses TRBV7-2 and TRBJ1-1; TRBD1 might be the D (5 bases). Sequenced input: sorted CD4+, CD8+, or CD8+CD57+ T cells (not recorded which) from PBMCs. CDR3: CASSMTANTEAFF. CDR3 bases: TGTGCCAGCAGCATGACAGCGAACACTGAAGCTTTCTTT.